The following is a T cell receptor (beta chain) sequence with its context. A few counts support this clonotype. Its binding antigen is unknown. It has no much larger one-base neighbor in the sample; base qualities were not kept. The data were obtained in a study of human T cells and chemical hapten exposure (dated by TCRdb to about 2021). A note on the overall study: For sensitization, 2% DPC in acetone was applied to a roughly 2 cm by roughly 2 cm area of upper inner arm skin. Patients additionally received weekly therapeutic DPC doses to the scalp throughout the approximately 25-week study period. Patch tests used Finn chambers with 0.01% DPC on the upper back, scored after 6 days by International Contact Dermatitis Research Group standards. The mostly female patient cohort included alopecia areata with under or over 50% scalp involvement, alopecia totalis and alopecia universalis. Libraries were pooled for sequencing, and variation in per-sample TCR yields was attributed mainly to small differences in library volumes within the pool. This study followed changes in the peripheral blood TCR repertoire in vivo during primary and secondary sensitization of alopecia patients to the hapten diphenylcyclopropenone (DPC). Patient blood was sampled pre-sensitization (week 0) and at 2, 6 and about 24 weeks after DPC sensitization. Roughly 30 alopecia patients gave blood for TCR sequencing at one to four time points (pre-sensitization, 2, 6 and 24 weeks). Broader findings and caveats from the paper: Patch test score was positively correlated with the number of PT1 expanded TCRs, with significance at thresholds 8, 16 and 32 but not at 4. All patients had alopecia, a presumed autoimmune disease, so their immune response might differ from that of healthy individuals. Repeated subsampling changed both the strength of the expansion versus patch-test correlation and the threshold at which the correlation became significant. Expanded TCRs formed significantly more large CDR3 similarity clusters than pre-sensitization or healthy control sets, consistent with antigen-driven responses. DPC sensitization did not change the number of TCRs with a frequency above 1 in 1000, and there was no evidence of changes in global repertoire structure.

Sample time point, as interpreted from the label and publication: patch test 1, 2 weeks after DPC sensitization. The treatment or condition label of this sample denotes: therapeutic diphenylcyclopropenone sensitization with weekly scalp DPC. At every patch-test visit, the blood draw took place before the patch test was put on. Eligible patients were aged 18 to 70, diagnosed with alopecia, deemed suitable for DPC therapy, and excluded if pregnant. Total RNA was isolated from unfractionated whole blood collected in Tempus Blood RNA tubes. Receptor libraries were prepared by RACE. The instrument given in TCRdb is NextSeq 500. During library preparation, unique molecular identifiers were attached to individual cDNA molecules so that TCRs could be counted quantitatively and reproducibly. Each blood RNA sample was used to sequence both TCR alpha and TCR beta chains. On the authors' methods: The median number of TCRs per sample was roughly 98,000, ranging from about 20,000 to 690,600. V, J and CDR3 annotation of the TCR reads was performed with the Decombinator software suite. For the PS versus PT1 abundance plots, all samples were subsampled to the same number of TCRs (28,000). TCRs were defined as expanded if absent before sensitization and observed at least eight times at the 2-week time point. In-frame beta chains were kept once TCRdb had trimmed the public reads at Q25 with fastp and called clones with MiXCR. One record per CDR3 amino acid sequence lists the most common genes and DNA. The authors' filters were not applied to this entry. The sample includes over 65,000 distinct CDR3 sequences, with approximately 11% observed a single time. The ten largest clones capture around 4.5% of the sample.

Sequencing was performed on whole blood, taken in connection with sensitization to the hapten diphenylcyclopropenone (DPC). The sequence was obtained from a woman in her forties or fifties with alopecia areata. Some clones in this sample may be carry-over from other donors' samples.

The CDR3: CASSRVSSGSYEQYF. The DNA reads TGTGCCAGCAGCCGAGTTAGTAGCGGATCCTACGAGCAGTACTTC. The chain is made from TRBV27 and TRBJ2-7; the D segment could be TRBD2, given 6 matching bases. The junction carries 16 bases between V and J, which are trimmed by 6 bases and 1 base respectively. CDR3 length: 15 amino acids, cysteine to phenylalanine. The sequence is cut down to CDR3 DNA, 45 bases in frame from base 1. CDR1 MNHEY and CDR2 SMNVEV were looked up in the germline V gene (reference sequence).